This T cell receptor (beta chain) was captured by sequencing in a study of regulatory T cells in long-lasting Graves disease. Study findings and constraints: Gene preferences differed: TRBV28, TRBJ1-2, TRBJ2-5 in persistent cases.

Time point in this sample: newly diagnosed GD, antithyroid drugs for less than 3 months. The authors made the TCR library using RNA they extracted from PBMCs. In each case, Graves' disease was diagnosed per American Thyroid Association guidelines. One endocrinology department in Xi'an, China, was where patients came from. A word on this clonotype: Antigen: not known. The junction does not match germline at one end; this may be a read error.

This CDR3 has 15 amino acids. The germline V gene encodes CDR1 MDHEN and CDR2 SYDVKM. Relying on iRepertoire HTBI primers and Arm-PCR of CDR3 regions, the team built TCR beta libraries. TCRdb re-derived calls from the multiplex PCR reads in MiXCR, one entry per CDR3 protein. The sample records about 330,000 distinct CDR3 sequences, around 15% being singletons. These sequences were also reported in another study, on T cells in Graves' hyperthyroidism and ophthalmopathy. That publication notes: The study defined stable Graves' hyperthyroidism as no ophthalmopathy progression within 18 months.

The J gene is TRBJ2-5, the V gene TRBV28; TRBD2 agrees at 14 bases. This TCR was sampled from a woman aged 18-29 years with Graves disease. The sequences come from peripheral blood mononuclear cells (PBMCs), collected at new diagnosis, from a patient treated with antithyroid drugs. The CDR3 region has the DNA TGTGCCAGCAGTCGGACTAGCGGGGGGCAAGGGACCCAGTACTTC. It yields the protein CASSRTSGGQGTQYF.